This entry lists 20 T cell receptor beta chains sequenced from one sample in a study of CD8+ T cells in alopecia areata. cDNA prepared by RNA extraction and subsequent reverse transcription served as the template for sequencing. The protocol was immunoSEQ multiplex PCR, while the TCRdb copy is restricted to in-frame clones and leaves out a portion. The sample has about 180,000 clones, 59% seen once; the top ten hold roughly 14%. Material: CD4+ T cells sorted from blood, obtained at week 0. These receptors all come from a human donor with alopecia areata.

The chain uses TRBV30 and TRBJ2-2; D unresolved. Deletions cut 2 bases from V and 6 bases from J, with 7 bases between. Germline-derived CDR1 and CDR2 are GTSNPN and SVGIG (reference sequence). The CDR3 length is 12 residues. This chain's CDR3 is CAWSYRPGELFF. Written as DNA, the CDR3 is TGTGCCTGGAGTTATCGCCCCGGGGAGCTGTTTTTT. Looking up the rest from reference TRBV30 and TRBJ2-2 gives the full variable domain: SQTIHQWPATLVQPVGSPLSLECTVEGTSNPNLYWYRQAAGRGLQLLFYSVGIGQISSEVPQNLSASRPQDRQFILSSKKLLLSDSGFYLCAWSYRPGELFFGEGSRLTVL.

V usage is TRBV18 and J usage is TRBJ2-3, with 8 nucleotides matching TRBD1. J was trimmed by 5 bases and V by 4 bases; bases with no gene match: 8. Germline V CDR1 and CDR2: KGHSH, LQKENI. The CDR3 covers 15 residues. The CDR3 DNA is TGTGCCAGCTCACAGCCGGGACAGGTCGGAGATACGCAGTATTTT. Protein product: CASSQPGQVGDTQYF.

In its sample, this clone was seen once. The rearrangement joins TRBV5-6 to TRBJ2-1; a possible D gene is TRBD2 (5 bases). The CDR3 is 11 amino acids. CDR1 and CDR2 (germline): SGHDT, YYEEEE. V was shortened by 4 bases and J by 9 bases, with 8 bases between the two germline ends. CDR3 sequence (DNA): TGTGCCAGCAGCGCCGGGGTTGAGCAGTTCTTC. Protein: CASSAGVEQFF.

V is TRBV5-1 and J is TRBJ2-3; D ambiguous. Trimming pared 0 bases from V and 5 bases from J, leaving 13 bases between. This CDR3 is 15 amino acids long. CDR1 is SGHRS, CDR2 YFSETQ, per germline. The DNA for the CDR3 is TGCGCCAGCAGCTTGGTGGATATCCGACGAGATACGCAGTATTTT. Residues: CASSLVDIRRDTQYF.

The chain is built from TRBV25-1 and TRBJ1-2; TRBD1 is a possible D gene (6 bases). Trimming shortened V by 4 bases and J by 4 bases, and 10 bases separated the two germline ends. Germline V gives CDR1 MGHDK, CDR2 SYGVNS. The CDR3 has 13 residues. The CDR3 loop is CASSADRVYGYTF. The CDR3 DNA sequence: TGTGCCAGCAGTGCGGACAGAGTCTATGGCTACACCTTC.

J is TRBJ1-6 and V is TRBV2, with D possibly being TRBD1 (6 bases). This CDR3 contains 14 residues. CDR1 and CDR2 from the germline V gene are SNHLY and FYNNEI. V lost 3 bases and J 6 bases, leaving 9 bases between the germline ends. The CDR3 DNA reads TGTGCCAGCAGTGATCTACAGGGTAATTCACCCCTCCACTTT. This gives the protein CASSDLQGNSPLHF.

The chain couples TRBV29-1 to TRBJ2-7; a weak D match, TRBD1 (5 bases). CDR1 is SQVTM and CDR2 is ANQGSEA in the germline V gene. CDR3 length equals 11 residues. Trimming shortened V by 3 bases and J by 4 bases, and 7 bases separated the two germline ends. The CDR3 here is CSVDKGYEQYF. DNA for the CDR3: TGCAGCGTTGATAAGGGGTACGAGCAGTACTTC.

This chain's CDR3 is CASSIRMTGNQPQHF. CDR3 nucleotides: TGTGCCAGTAGTATCCGAATGACCGGCAATCAGCCCCAGCATTTT. The chain is built from TRBV19 and TRBJ1-5; D ambiguous. V lost 3 bases, J lost 2 bases, and 11 bases lay in between. Germline V gene data show CDR1 as LNHDA and CDR2 as SQIVND (reference sequence). The CDR3 is 15 residues long.

The chain couples TRBV6-1 to TRBJ2-1; D assignment may be TRBD1 or TRBD2 (5 bases each). Germline CDR1 MNHNS, CDR2 SASEGT. CDR3 length equals 11 residues. Trimming stripped 8 bases from V and 9 bases from J, with 11 bases between. The chain's CDR3 is CASRRDGEQFF. In DNA form, the CDR3 reads TGTGCCAGCCGACGGGACGGTGAGCAGTTCTTC.

The chain carries TRBV6-5 and TRBJ1-1; maybe TRBD1 (5 bases). Germline V gives CDR1 MNHEY, CDR2 SVGAGI. The V end lost 6 bases, the J end lost 1 base, and 6 bases lay between the germline ends. The CDR3 runs to 12 residues. The CDR3 reads CASRDRNTEAFF. As DNA, the CDR3 is TGTGCCAGCAGAGACAGGAACACTGAAGCTTTCTTT.

The chain recombines TRBV29-1 with TRBJ2-5; D perhaps matches TRBD1 (7 bases). V was trimmed by 3 bases and J by 1 base, leaving 12 bases between them. Germline values: CDR1 SQVTM, CDR2 ANQGSEA. The CDR3 is 14 amino acids. CDR3 nucleotides: TGCAGCGTTGACTTCAGGGGGGCCCAAGAGACCCAGTACTTC. This gives the protein CSVDFRGAQETQYF.

The chain carries TRBV4-2 and TRBJ1-4; no reliable D call. The CDR3 sequence is 14 residues long. The V end was cut by 6 bases, the J end by 1 base, with 9 bases between. Germline V CDR1 and CDR2: LGHNA, YNFKEQ. Here the CDR3 DNA reads TGTGCCAGCAGTCCGACAAGAACTAATGAAAAACTGTTTTTT. It encodes CASSPTRTNEKLFF.

The chain recombines TRBV5-6 with TRBJ1-6; D call uncertain. This CDR3 is built from 12 residues. Trimming took 0 bases from V and 9 from J, leaving 4 bases between them. Germline CDR1 and CDR2: SGHDT and YYEEEE. CDR3 region: CASSLALSPLHF. The DNA of the CDR3 is TGTGCCAGCAGCTTGGCGCTTTCACCCCTCCACTTT.

This clone was observed a handful of times. The CDR3: CSVGHRAGESYGYTF. CDR3 nucleotide sequence: TGCAGCGTTGGACATAGGGCGGGGGAAAGCTATGGCTACACCTTC. V is TRBV29-1 and J is TRBJ1-2; D is possibly TRBD1 (5 bases). Germline CDR1 and CDR2: SQVTM and ANQGSEA. Deletions cut 4 bases from V and 4 bases from J, with 19 bases between. This CDR3 has 15 residues.

This clone has more than one count but fewer than ten. Here the CDR3 reads CAWSVGTKLNYGYTF. As DNA, the CDR3 is TGTGCCTGGAGTGTCGGGACAAAACTTAACTATGGCTACACCTTC. This chain links TRBV30 with TRBJ1-2, with D possibly matching TRBD1 (6 bases). The germline V and J ends were trimmed by 0 bases and 1 base, with 12 bases remaining between them. Germline V gene sequence: CDR1 GTSNPN, CDR2 SVGIG (reference sequence). The CDR3 contains 15 residues.

CDR3 region: CAWSVDSSGPQHF. The CDR3 region has the DNA TGTGCCTGGAGTGTAGATAGTTCCGGGCCCCAGCATTTT. The V gene is TRBV30, the J gene TRBJ1-5; D unresolved. The V end lost 0 bases, the J end lost 9 bases, and 12 bases lay between the germline ends. Germline V gene sequence: CDR1 GTSNPN, CDR2 SVGIG (reference sequence). The CDR3 has 13 residues. Variable domain in full (rest from reference TRBV30 and TRBJ1-5): SQTIHQWPATLVQPVGSPLSLECTVEGTSNPNLYWYRQAAGRGLQLLFYSVGIGQISSEVPQNLSASRPQDRQFILSSKKLLLSDSGFYLCAWSVDSSGPQHFGDGTRLSIL.

V is TRBV29-1 and J is TRBJ2-7; a possible D gene is TRBD1 (5 bases). This CDR3 has 11 residues. Trimming cost V 4 bases and J 2 bases, with 6 bases left between them. The germline CDR1 and CDR2 sequences are SQVTM and ANQGSEA. DNA of the CDR3: TGCAGCGTTGGGACACCCTACGAGCAGTACTTC. It yields the protein CSVGTPYEQYF.

In nucleotides, the CDR3 is TGTGCCAGCGTGGGCAGAGACAGGGTGGGCGAGCAGTACTTC. It translates to CASVGRDRVGEQYF. V is TRBV6-6 and J is TRBJ2-7; 7 bases map to TRBD1. The germline V gene encodes CDR1 MNHNY and CDR2 SVGAGI (reference sequence). V lost 8 bases to trimming and J lost 6 bases; unmatched junction nucleotides: 13. The CDR3 is made up of 14 amino acids.

The table lists this clone with a few counts. The V and J genes are TRBV29-1 and TRBJ1-1; D gene ambiguous. There are 14 residues in the CDR3. CDR1 is SQVTM, CDR2 ANQGSEA, per germline. V lost 4 bases and J lost 2, with 14 bases in between. The CDR3 DNA reads TGCAGCGTTGTTGCCGCGACCCTTAACACTGAAGCTTTCTTT. Its translation is CSVVAATLNTEAFF.

This clone came up a few times. The rearrangement links TRBV7-9 to TRBJ2-7, with D possibly TRBD2 on 5 matching bases. Trimming shortened V by 5 bases and J by 3 bases, and 14 bases separated the two germline ends. CDR1 SEHNR and CDR2 FQNEAQ come from the germline V gene (reference sequence). The CDR3 sequence is 14 residues long. The CDR3 protein is CASSPPGTDYEQYF. The CDR3 DNA reads as TGTGCCAGCAGCCCCCCGGGAACCGACTACGAGCAGTACTTC.